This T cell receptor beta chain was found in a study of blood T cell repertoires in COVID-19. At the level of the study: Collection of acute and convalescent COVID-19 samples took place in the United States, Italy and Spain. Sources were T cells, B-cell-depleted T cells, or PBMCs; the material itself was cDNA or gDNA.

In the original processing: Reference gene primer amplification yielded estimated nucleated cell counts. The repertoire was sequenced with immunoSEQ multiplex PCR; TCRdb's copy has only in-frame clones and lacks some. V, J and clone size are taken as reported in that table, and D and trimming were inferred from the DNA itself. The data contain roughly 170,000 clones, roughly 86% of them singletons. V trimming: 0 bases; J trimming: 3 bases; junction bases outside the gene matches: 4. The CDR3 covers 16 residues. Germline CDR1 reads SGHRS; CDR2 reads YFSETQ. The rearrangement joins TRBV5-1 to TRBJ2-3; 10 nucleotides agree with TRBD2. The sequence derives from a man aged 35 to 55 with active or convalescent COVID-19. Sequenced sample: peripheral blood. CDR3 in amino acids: CASSLAGSGGTDTQYF. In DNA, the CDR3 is TGCGCCAGCAGCTTGGCGGGTAGCGGGGGGACAGATACGCAGTATTTT. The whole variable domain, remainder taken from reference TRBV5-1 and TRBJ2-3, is KAGVTQTPRYLIKTRGQQVTLSCSPISGHRSVSWYQQTPGQGLQFLFEYFSETQRNKGNFPGRFSGRQFSNSRSEMNVSTLELGDSALYLCASSLAGSGGTDTQYFGPGTRLTVL.